What follows is one T cell receptor beta chain and its context. Its antigen is not identified. The entry originates in a study of T cells in Graves' hyperthyroidism and ophthalmopathy. Study-wide points: Progression to ophthalmopathy was predicted a median of roughly seven months early.

It was RNA transcripts that yielded the amplified TCR beta CDR3 regions. HTBI primers were employed in a first-round RT-PCR of the TCR CDR3. TCRdb redid the calling of the multiplex PCR reads with MiXCR, one entry per CDR3 protein. Of almost 500,000 distinct CDR3 sequences in the sample, less than 25% were seen once. The J segment lost 5 bases and the V segment lost 4 bases, leaving 6 bases of the junction unmatched. Looked up from germline, CDR1 is LGHDT and CDR2 is YNNKEL (reference sequence). There are 15 residues in the CDR3. This chain uses TRBV3-1 with TRBJ2-7; 12 bases align to TRBD2. The sample consisted of blood. This TCR came from a woman between 65 and 79 years old with Graves' ophthalmopathy. In nucleotides, the CDR3 is TGTGCCAGCAGCCTGACTAGCGGGAGCCCCCACGAGCAGTACTTC. Translation gives CASSLTSGSPHEQYF.